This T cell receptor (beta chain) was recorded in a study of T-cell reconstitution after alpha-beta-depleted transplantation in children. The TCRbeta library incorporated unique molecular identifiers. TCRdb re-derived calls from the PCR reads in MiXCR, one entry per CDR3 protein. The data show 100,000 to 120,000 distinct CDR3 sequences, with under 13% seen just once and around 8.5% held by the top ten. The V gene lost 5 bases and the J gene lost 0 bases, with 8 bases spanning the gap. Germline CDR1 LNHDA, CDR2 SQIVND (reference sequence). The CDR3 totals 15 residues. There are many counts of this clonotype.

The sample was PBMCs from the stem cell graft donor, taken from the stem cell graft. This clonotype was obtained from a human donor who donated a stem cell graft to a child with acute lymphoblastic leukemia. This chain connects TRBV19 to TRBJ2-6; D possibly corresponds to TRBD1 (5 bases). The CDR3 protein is CASSQTDSGANVLTF. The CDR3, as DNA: TGTGCCAGTAGTCAGACAGACTCTGGGGCCAACGTCCTGACTTTC.